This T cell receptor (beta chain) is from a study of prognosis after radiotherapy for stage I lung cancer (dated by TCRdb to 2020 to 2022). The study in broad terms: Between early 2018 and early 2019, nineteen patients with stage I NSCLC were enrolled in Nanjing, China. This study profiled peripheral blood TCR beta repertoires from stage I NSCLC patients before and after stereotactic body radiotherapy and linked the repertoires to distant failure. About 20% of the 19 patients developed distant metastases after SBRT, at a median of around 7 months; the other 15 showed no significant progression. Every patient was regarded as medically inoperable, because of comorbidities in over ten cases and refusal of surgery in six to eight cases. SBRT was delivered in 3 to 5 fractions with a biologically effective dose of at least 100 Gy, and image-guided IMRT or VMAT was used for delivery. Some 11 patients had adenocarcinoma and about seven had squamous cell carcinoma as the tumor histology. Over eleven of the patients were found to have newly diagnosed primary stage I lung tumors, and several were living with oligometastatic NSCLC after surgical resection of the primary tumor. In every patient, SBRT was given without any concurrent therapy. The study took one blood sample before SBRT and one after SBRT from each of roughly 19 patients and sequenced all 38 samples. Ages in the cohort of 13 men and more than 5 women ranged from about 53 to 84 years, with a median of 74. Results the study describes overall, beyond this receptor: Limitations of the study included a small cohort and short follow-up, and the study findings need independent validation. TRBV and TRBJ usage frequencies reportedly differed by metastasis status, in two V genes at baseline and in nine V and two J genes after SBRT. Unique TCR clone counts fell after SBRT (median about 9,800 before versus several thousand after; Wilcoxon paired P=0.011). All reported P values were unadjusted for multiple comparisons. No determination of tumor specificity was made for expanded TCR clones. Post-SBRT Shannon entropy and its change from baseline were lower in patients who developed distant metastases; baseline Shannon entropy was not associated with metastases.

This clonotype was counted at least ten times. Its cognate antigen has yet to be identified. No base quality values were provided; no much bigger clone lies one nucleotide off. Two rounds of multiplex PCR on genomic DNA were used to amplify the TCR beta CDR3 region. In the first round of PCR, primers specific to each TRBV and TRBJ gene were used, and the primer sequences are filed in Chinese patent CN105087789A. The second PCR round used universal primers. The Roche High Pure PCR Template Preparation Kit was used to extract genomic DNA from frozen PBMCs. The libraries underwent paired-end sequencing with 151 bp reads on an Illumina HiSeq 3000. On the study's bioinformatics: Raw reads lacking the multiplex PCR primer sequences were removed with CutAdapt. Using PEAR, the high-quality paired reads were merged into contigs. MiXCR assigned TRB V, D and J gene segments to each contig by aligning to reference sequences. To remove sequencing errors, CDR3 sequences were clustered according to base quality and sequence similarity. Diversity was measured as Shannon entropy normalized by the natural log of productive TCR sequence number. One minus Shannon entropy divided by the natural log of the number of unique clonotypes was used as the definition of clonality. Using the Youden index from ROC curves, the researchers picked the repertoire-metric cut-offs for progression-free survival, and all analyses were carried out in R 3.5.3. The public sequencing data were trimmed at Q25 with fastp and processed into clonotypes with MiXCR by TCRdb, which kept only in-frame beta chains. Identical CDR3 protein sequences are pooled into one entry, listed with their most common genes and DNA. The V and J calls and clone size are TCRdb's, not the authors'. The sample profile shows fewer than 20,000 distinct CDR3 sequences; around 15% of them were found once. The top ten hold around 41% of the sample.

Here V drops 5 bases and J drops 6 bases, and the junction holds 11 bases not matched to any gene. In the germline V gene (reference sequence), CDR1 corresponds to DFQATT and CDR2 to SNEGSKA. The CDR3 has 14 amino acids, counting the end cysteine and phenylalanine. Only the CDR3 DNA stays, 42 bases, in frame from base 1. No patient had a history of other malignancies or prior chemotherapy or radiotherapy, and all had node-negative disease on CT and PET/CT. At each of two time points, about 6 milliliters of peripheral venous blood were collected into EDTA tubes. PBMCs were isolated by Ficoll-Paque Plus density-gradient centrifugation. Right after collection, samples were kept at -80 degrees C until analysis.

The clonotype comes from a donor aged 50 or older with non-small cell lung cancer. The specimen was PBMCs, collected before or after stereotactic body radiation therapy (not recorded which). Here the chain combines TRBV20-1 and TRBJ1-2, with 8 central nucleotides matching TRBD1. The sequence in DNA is TGCAGTGCTCGCATACTGGACAGGGTAAATGGCTACACCTTC. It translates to CSARILDRVNGYTF.